Following are 2 T cell receptor beta chains from one sample sequenced in a study of blood T cell repertoires in COVID-19. Profiling relied on immunoSEQ multiplex PCR, and the TCRdb table lists in-frame clones only, not all of them. Among some 200,000 clones listed, about 90% were seen once. Sequencing was performed on PBMCs or T cells enriched from blood (not recorded which). Every receptor here comes from a woman in her twenties or thirties who had recovered from COVID-19.

J is TRBJ2-5 and V is TRBV5-1; D possibly corresponds to TRBD2 (6 bases). Trimming left V 4 bases short and J 6 bases short, with 13 bases between. CDR1 and CDR2 (germline): SGHRS, YFSETQ. This CDR3 is built from 13 residues. The CDR3 coding sequence is TGCGCCAGCAGCCTCGGAGGGCTCCAGACCCAGTACTTC. Encoded protein: CASSLGGLQTQYF.

CDR3 protein: CASSLFPLSNYGYTF. The CDR3 bases are TGTGCCAGCAGTTTATTTCCCCTCTCTAACTATGGCTACACCTTC. V gene TRBV27 combines with J gene TRBJ1-2, with unresolved D. The V gene's germline CDR1 is MNHEY and CDR2 SMNVEV (reference sequence). The V end was cut by 1 base, the J end by 0 bases, with 9 bases between. There are 15 residues in the CDR3.